The present entry profiles one T cell receptor beta chain with its context. Germline lookup yields CDR1 SEHNR and CDR2 FQNEAQ (reference sequence). The CDR3 covers 16 residues. With V trimmed by 1 base and J by 0 bases, 3 bases remained unmatched. Authors' processing steps: From reference gene primer amplification, estimates of nucleated cell counts were derived. TCRdb's copy holds only in-frame clones and misses some; the assay was immunoSEQ multiplex PCR. The V and J calls and clone size were taken over from that table, and D and trimming were inferred from the DNA. Found here are about 430,000 clones, around nine tenths of them singletons; the top ten hold roughly 0.76%. A Seattle source enrolled patients during active infection and followed them longitudinally. This specimen comes from a study of blood T cell repertoires in COVID-19. Study at large: Material from acute and convalescent COVID-19 was sourced from the United States, Italy and Spain. T cells, B-cell-depleted T cells, or PBMCs provided the cDNA or gDNA that served as material.

Sample: peripheral blood. The rearrangement joins TRBV7-9 to TRBJ2-7; TRBD2 aligns across 10 bases. The sequence was collected from a man aged 18 to 29 with COVID-19, enrolled during active disease. The CDR3 DNA follows: TGTGCCAGCAGCTTAGGGGCTAGCGGGAGCTCCTACGAGCAGTACTTC. Protein product: CASSLGASGSSYEQYF.